This T cell receptor beta chain was captured by sequencing in a study of blood T cell repertoires in COVID-19. Study details: From the United States, Italy and Spain came samples of acute and convalescent COVID-19.

This table comes from immunoSEQ multiplex PCR, and its TCRdb copy is limited to in-frame clones, with some not included. The profile covers 55,000 to 70,000 clones, with 90% to 95% appearing a single time and roughly 7.3% taken by the ten largest. After removal of 4 bases from V and 6 bases from J, the junction contained 10 bases not matched to a gene. CDR1 is SGDLS, CDR2 YYNGEE, per germline. CDR3 size: 16 residues. Sequencing used peripheral blood. The chain couples TRBV9 to TRBJ2-3, with 11 positions matching TRBD2. The sequence came from a man aged 35 to 55 with COVID-19, enrolled during active disease. The chain's CDR3 is CASSPLSGGDRDTQYF. CDR3 sequence (DNA): TGTGCCAGCAGCCCTCTTAGCGGGGGGGACCGGGATACGCAGTATTTT.